A selection of T cell receptor beta chains follows, all from one sample in a study of T cell responses to AZD1222 COVID-19 vaccine. Clones were read by immunoSEQ multiplex PCR, and TCRdb kept only the in-frame ones, dropping some. The sample shows 200,000 to 250,000 clones, about 95% of them seen only once. The sequenced sample was peripheral blood, obtained 28 days after the second dose of the MenACWY control vaccine. These receptors were collected from an adult who received the MenACWY meningococcal vaccine as a control. The CDR3 runs from the conserved cysteine through the conserved F or W. A D gene is named only where the DNA matches it firmly. Some rows mark clone size as missing; the rest say once, few, many or name a class of expanded clone.

abundance	v_gene	j_gene	d_gene	CDR3nt	CDR3aa
NA	TRBV19	TRBJ1-2	TRBD1	TGTGCCAGTAACTCCCTCAACCCCGACAGGGAGCACTATGGCTACACCTTC	CASNSLNPDREHYGYTF
NA	TRBV5-1	TRBJ2-3	NA	TGCGCCAGCAGCTTGGCCAGTACGGACGTCCCCCGTCATACGCAGTATTTT	CASSLASTDVPRHTQYF
NA	TRBV30	TRBJ1-4	NA	TGTGCCTGGACCCCCCCCGGGGGGAGGAAACTGTTTTTT	CAWTPPGGRKLFF
NA	TRBV27	TRBJ2-1	TRBD2	TGTGCCAGCAGTTTGACTAGCGGGAGGAGGAATGAGCAGTTCTTC	CASSLTSGRRNEQFF
NA	TRBV4-3	TRBJ2-7	TRBD1	TGCGCCAGCAGCCAAGATGGGACAGGCCTCCGGGACGAGCAGTACTTC	CASSQDGTGLRDEQYF
NA	TRBV7-8	TRBJ2-7	NA	TGTGCCAGCAGCCTCTACACAGGGCAGTACTTC	CASSLYTGQYF
NA	TRBV2	TRBJ1-1	NA	TGTGCCAGGGCCCAGGGCCTGAACACTGAAGCTTTCTTT	CARAQGLNTEAFF
NA	TRBV15	TRBJ2-2	NA	TGTGCCACCAGCAGAGATTTACAGGGCGGGTCCGAGCTGTTTTTT	CATSRDLQGGSELFF
NA	TRBV4-1	TRBJ2-7	NA	TGCGCCAGCAGCCAAATCCAGACAGGACCCTACGAGCAGTACTTC	CASSQIQTGPYEQYF
NA	TRBV18	TRBJ2-5	NA	TGTGCCAGCTCACTGGGAGAGACCCAGTACTTC	CASSLGETQYF
NA	TRBV7-3	TRBJ1-1	NA	TGTGCCAGCAGCTTAAATTCCGGAACTGAAGCTTTCTTT	CASSLNSGTEAFF
few	TRBV29-1	TRBJ1-1	NA	TGCAGCGTTGACCCAGGGTTGAACACTGAAGCTTTCTTT	CSVDPGLNTEAFF
NA	TRBV28	TRBJ2-7	TRBD1	TGTGCCAGCAGTTTGCCCGGGACAGCCTACGAGCAGTACTTC	CASSLPGTAYEQYF
once	TRBV6-5	TRBJ1-2	NA	TGTGCCAGCAGTCAGGGAGGGGACAACTATGGCTACACCTTC	CASSQGGDNYGYTF
NA	TRBV13	TRBJ2-1	NA	TGTGCCAGCAGCTTATTGGGGGGCCCTTACAATGAGCAGTTCTTC	CASSLLGGPYNEQFF
NA	TRBV2	TRBJ1-5	NA	TGTGCCAGCAGAATGGGGCCAAATAGCAATCAGCCCCAGCATTTT	CASRMGPNSNQPQHF
NA	TRBV5-1	TRBJ1-1	TRBD1	TGCGCCAGCAGCTTAGGACAGGACACTGAAGCTTTCTTT	CASSLGQDTEAFF
NA	TRBV13	TRBJ1-2	TRBD1	TGTGCCAGCAGCATCAATCCGGGACAGCTTAACTATGGCTACACCTTC	CASSINPGQLNYGYTF
NA	TRBV6-5	TRBJ2-7	NA	TGTGCCAGCAGTAAATCAGGGGGAGGCTACGAGCAGTACTTC	CASSKSGGGYEQYF
NA	TRBV19	TRBJ2-7	TRBD2	TGTGCCAGCGACACCGGGCTAGCGGGGGGAAACGAGCAGTACTTC	CASDTGLAGGNEQYF
NA	TRBV15	TRBJ2-5	NA	TGTGCCACCAGCAGAAGGACAGACCTAGAGACCCAGTACTTC	CATSRRTDLETQYF
NA	TRBV7-9	TRBJ2-3	NA	TGTGCCAGCAGCACGCCCGTTAGTAGCACAGATACGCAGTATTTT	CASSTPVSSTDTQYF
NA	TRBV6-5	TRBJ2-3	NA	TGTGCCAGCGGGCCGACAGGAGGCACAGATACGCAGTATTTT	CASGPTGGTDTQYF
NA	TRBV30	TRBJ2-2	NA	TGTGCCTGGAGTGCCCTAATCGGAACCGGGGAGCTGTTTTTT	CAWSALIGTGELFF
once	TRBV18	TRBJ2-3	NA	TGTGCCAGCTCCCACGCAGATACGCAGTATTTT	CASSHADTQYF
NA	TRBV5-8	TRBJ1-1	NA	TGTGCCAGCAGCTGGGAACAGGGACGGGGTGAAGCTTTCTTT	CASSWEQGRGEAFF